The 13 T cell receptor beta chains given below trace back to one sample, sequenced in a study of lymphopenia after photon versus proton radiotherapy (dated by TCRdb to 2018 to 2020). Libraries were built with the immunoSEQ multiplex PCR assay. Held by TCRdb, this immuneACCESS table contains in-frame sequences only and omits some clones. Under half of the omission traces to an unresolved V gene where checked; the cause of the rest is unknown. This sample has 30,000 to 40,000 clones in its table, and roughly 84% of those were observed once. Around 15% of the sample is taken by the ten largest. This specimen was peripheral blood, taken from a patient treated with proton-based radiotherapy. These receptors came from a woman aged 70-85 years with pancreatic cancer.

The chain is built from TRBV5-1 and TRBJ2-2; tentatively, D is TRBD1 (6 bases). Trimming left V 6 bases short and J 3 bases short, with 12 bases between. This CDR3 is built from 14 residues. Germline V CDR1 and CDR2: SGHRS, YFSETQ. In DNA, the CDR3 is TGCGCCAGCATATCTGCAGGGGACACCGGGGAGCTGTTTTTT. It specifies CASISAGDTGELFF.

J is TRBJ2-7 and V is TRBV13; 7 positions match TRBD1. The CDR3 contains 12 residues. CDR1 PRHDT and CDR2 FYEKMQ come from the germline V gene (reference sequence). The V segment lost 5 bases and the J segment 3 bases; nucleotides outside the gene matches: 1. This CDR3 is CASSRTGYEQYF. The CDR3 region has the DNA TGTGCCAGCAGCCGGACAGGCTACGAGCAGTACTTC.

The V and J genes are TRBV10-3 and TRBJ1-2; D unresolved. Germline-derived CDR1 and CDR2 are ENHRY and SYGVKD. The CDR3 is made up of 13 amino acids. V was trimmed by 6 bases and J by 8 bases, leaving 16 bases between them. The DNA of the CDR3 is TGTGCCATCAGCCCCGGAGAAGTGGGGGGCTACACCTTC. Encoded protein: CAISPGEVGGYTF.

This chain connects TRBV6-1 to TRBJ2-3; D is perhaps TRBD1 or TRBD2 (5 bases each). From germline, CDR1 is MNHNS and CDR2 SASEGT. This CDR3 has 17 amino acids. V dropped 4 bases and J dropped 1 base, with 18 bases sitting between them. The DNA for the CDR3 is TGTGCCAGCAGTGCCCAAGGGACCGCTGCCCGCACAGATACGCAGTATTTT. Protein: CASSAQGTAARTDTQYF.

This clone was counted once. The chain recombines TRBV13 with TRBJ2-1; the match to TRBD2 covers 8 bases. CDR3 length: 18 residues. V lost 1 base to trimming and J lost 2 bases; unmatched junction nucleotides: 10. Germline V gene lookup returns CDR1 PRHDT and CDR2 FYEKMQ (reference sequence). DNA of the CDR3: TGTGCCAGCAGCTTAGAGTCACTAGCGGCAACTACCTACAATGAGCAGTTCTTC. Its protein is CASSLESLAATTYNEQFF.

Regarding this clone: This sample also contains other DNA sequences that code for the same CDR3. The rearrangement uses TRBV5-1 and TRBJ2-2; D uncertain. The CDR3 runs 13 residues. Germline values: CDR1 SGHRS, CDR2 YFSETQ. V lost 0 bases and J lost 8, with 8 bases in between. This chain's CDR3 is CASSLGPTGELFF. The CDR3, as DNA: TGCGCCAGCAGCTTGGGTCCAACAGGGGAGCTGTTTTTT.

This clone was counted only a few times. This chain connects TRBV10-1 to TRBJ2-7; 11 bases align to TRBD2. CDR3 length: 19 residues. V gave up 2 bases and J gave up 3 bases; unmatched junction bases: 15. Germline CDR1 is WNHNN and CDR2 is SYGVQD (reference sequence). Written as DNA, the CDR3 is TGCGCCAGCAGTGAGAGTACGCCGACTAGCGGGGAGCGCGACTACGAGCAGTACTTC. It translates to CASSESTPTSGERDYEQYF.

The chain combines TRBV7-9 with TRBJ2-1; D is perhaps TRBD2 (6 bases). CDR1 and CDR2 (germline): SEHNR, FQNEAQ (reference sequence). V dropped 2 bases and J dropped 5 bases, with 13 bases sitting between them. This CDR3 spans 15 amino acids. CDR3 nucleotides: TGTGCCAGCAGCTTATTTGGCGGGAATCACAATGAGCAGTTCTTC. Residues: CASSLFGGNHNEQFF.

This chain uses TRBV6-1 with TRBJ1-1; D is ambiguous. Germline values: CDR1 MNHNS, CDR2 SASEGT. CDR3 length: 14 residues. V shed 5 bases and J shed 1 base, with 11 bases lying between them. The CDR3 protein is CASSRLPGNTEAFF. CDR3 DNA sequence: TGTGCCAGCAGTAGACTCCCCGGGAACACTGAAGCTTTCTTT.

This clone has a single count. V gene TRBV14 combines with J gene TRBJ1-6, with D possibly being TRBD1 (5 bases). V was clipped by 3 bases and J by 9 bases, with 12 bases between them. CDR1 and CDR2 (germline): SGHDN, FVKESK. This CDR3 contains 14 residues. The CDR3 protein is CASSHRTLASPLHF. The CDR3 coding sequence is TGTGCCAGCAGCCACCGGACATTGGCTTCACCCCTCCACTTT.

The J gene is TRBJ2-3, the V gene TRBV7-9, with 9 bases identical to TRBD2. CDR1 and CDR2 (germline): SEHNR, FQNEAQ (reference sequence). CDR3 length: 16 residues. Trimming took 4 bases from V and 5 from J; bases not matched to a gene: 10. CDR3 sequence reads: CASSSTGTSTRDTQYF. CDR3 DNA: TGTGCCAGCAGCTCCACCGGGACTAGCACTAGAGATACGCAGTATTTT. Full variable domain (missing parts from reference TRBV7-9 and TRBJ2-3): DTGVSQNPRHKITKRGQNVTFRCDPISEHNRLYWYRQTLGQGPEFLTYFQNEAQLEKSRLLSDRFSAERPKGSFSTLEIQRTEQGDSAMYLCASSSTGTSTRDTQYFGPGTRLTVL.

V gene TRBV30 combines with J gene TRBJ1-5; D call uncertain. Trimming took 0 bases from V and 5 from J, leaving 5 bases between them. Per germline, CDR1 GTSNPN and CDR2 SVGIG (reference sequence). The CDR3 loop spans 12 amino acids. CDR3 region: CAWSVEDQPQHF. In DNA form, the CDR3 reads TGTGCCTGGAGTGTAGAGGATCAGCCCCAGCATTTT.

V usage is TRBV7-6 and J usage is TRBJ2-3; either TRBD1 or TRBD2 may supply D (6 bases each). This CDR3 is 16 amino acids long. Germline V gene sequence: CDR1 SGHVS, CDR2 FNYEAQ. Trimming took off 1 base at V and 6 bases at J, with 17 bases between the two ends. The CDR3 is CASSLGIPGAGDTQYF. The CDR3 bases are TGTGCCAGCAGCTTAGGGATTCCGGGGGCGGGGGATACGCAGTATTTT.